The rows below give T cell receptor beta chains drawn from one sample of a study of CD8 T cells in ankylosing spondylitis. Using its own MiXCR run on the 5' RACE reads, TCRdb lists one record per CDR3 protein. Of around 210,000 distinct CDR3 sequences in the sample, 8% to 9% were seen once. The sequenced sample consisted of blood, either unsorted or a sorted T cell fraction (not recorded which). The receptors come from a female donor with ankylosing spondylitis or in good health (not recorded which). The CDR3 runs from the conserved cysteine through the conserved F or W. Fields, in order: V gene, D gene, clone size, J gene, CDR3 DNA, CDR3 protein. D genes are given only for firm matches. Not all rows give a size; the values are once, few, many and, for expanded clones, a class.

TRBV10-2	TRBD2	many	TRBJ2-5	TGCGCCAGCAGTCCGGGGGGGCCCTTGGCCCAGTACTTC	CASSPGGPLAQYF
TRBV12-5	TRBD2	many	TRBJ2-3	TGTGCTAGTGGCCCGGGACTAGCGGGAGAATTCACAGATACGCAGTATTTT	CASGPGLAGEFTDTQYF
TRBV7-2	.	many	TRBJ1-5	TGTGCCAGCAGCTTAGTTCCCTCAGGGGGCAATCAGCCCCAGCATTTT	CASSLVPSGGNQPQHF
TRBV11-2	TRBD2	.	TRBJ2-5	TGTGCCAGCAGCTTGGCGGGAGTTTCGGAGACCCAGTACTTC	CASSLAGVSETQYF
TRBV6-5	.	many	TRBJ1-1	TGTGCCAGCACTTCCCGGGGCAGGGGACCGAACACTGAAGCTTTCTTT	CASTSRGRGPNTEAFF
TRBV7-2	.	.	TRBJ1-6	TGTGCCAGCAGCCCACCAGGACGGAGTTCACCCCTCCACTTT	CASSPPGRSSPLHF
TRBV7-6	TRBD2	.	TRBJ2-5	TGTGCCAGCAGCTGGGGGGGATCCCAAGAGACCCAGTACTTC	CASSWGGSQETQYF
TRBV10-3	TRBD1	many	TRBJ1-2	TGTGCCATCAACCCCCAGGGGGCGGATGGCTACACCTTC	CAINPQGADGYTF
TRBV20-1	TRBD2	few	TRBJ2-1	TGCAGTCCTACACTAGCGGGAGCCACCTACAATGAGCAGTTCTTC	CSPTLAGATYNEQFF
TRBV12-3/TRBV12-4	.	many	TRBJ1-1	TGTGCCAGCAACCTAAACTTCCAAACTGAAGCTTTCTTT	CASNLNFQTEAFF
TRBV10-3	TRBD2	few	TRBJ2-7	TGTGCCACCCGGACTAGCGGGAGGTCAGACGAGCAGTACTTC	CATRTSGRSDEQYF
TRBV7-2	.	few	TRBJ1-6	TGTGCCAGCAGCTTAGGACCGAACCTCTACTTT	CASSLGPNLYF
TRBV7-8	.	many	TRBJ2-1	TGTGCCAGCGACGGGGGAGGCAATGAGCAGTTCTTC	CASDGGGNEQFF
TRBV6-5	.	many	TRBJ1-4	TGTGCCAGCAGCCGGGGGGAAAAACTGTTTTTT	CASSRGEKLFF
TRBV7-2	.	many	TRBJ1-1	TGTGCCAGCAGCTTATCTGGGGTGACTGAAGCTTTCTTT	CASSLSGVTEAFF
TRBV20-1	TRBD1	many	TRBJ2-3	TGCAGTGCTCGGACAGGGACATACACAGATACGCAGTATTTT	CSARTGTYTDTQYF
TRBV4-2	TRBD2	.	TRBJ2-1	TGTGCCAGCAGCTGGGGACTAGCGGGACCCTGCAATGAGCAGTTCTTC	CASSWGLAGPCNEQFF
TRBV5-1	TRBD1	many	TRBJ1-3	TGCGCCAGCAGCCCTGGACAGGGTACAGGAAACACCATATATTTT	CASSPGQGTGNTIYF
TRBV7-2	TRBD2	many	TRBJ2-1	TGTGCCAGCAGCCCCAGCGGGAGGGCCTACAATGAGCAGTTCTTC	CASSPSGRAYNEQFF
TRBV2	.	many	TRBJ2-3	TGTGCCAGCAGTTACACAGATACGCAGTATTTT	CASSYTDTQYF
TRBV28	.	.	TRBJ2-7	TGTGCCAGCAGTACTGTCGCGGTGCAGTACTTC	CASSTVAVQYF
TRBV20-1	.	.	TRBJ2-3	TGCAGTGCTAGAGCAGAAAAGACTAGGACAGATACGCAGTATTTT	CSARAEKTRTDTQYF
TRBV9	.	.	TRBJ2-1	TGTGCCAGCAGCTGGCGGGTCCTTTCGAATGAGCAGTTCTTC	CASSWRVLSNEQFF
TRBV5-1	.	many	TRBJ2-1	TGCGCCAGCAGCTCGTCGGACAGATACAATGAGCAGTTCTTC	CASSSSDRYNEQFF
TRBV30	.	many	TRBJ2-4	TGTGCCTGGAGCGAGGGTCCTTGGGACAAAAACATTCAGTACTTC	CAWSEGPWDKNIQYF
TRBV5-5	TRBD1	many	TRBJ1-5	TGTGCCAGCAGCTTGGGGACAGGGGTAAATCAGCCCCAGCATTTT	CASSLGTGVNQPQHF
TRBV28	.	few	TRBJ1-5	TGTGCCAGCAGTCCCTCGGGGGGAGATCAGCCCCAGCATTTT	CASSPSGGDQPQHF
TRBV13	.	few	TRBJ1-1	TGTGCCAGCAGCTTCGAGGGGCGGATCGGGACTGAAGCTTTCTTT	CASSFEGRIGTEAFF